This paragraph reports one T cell receptor beta chain. Sequencing was performed with immunoSEQ multiplex PCR; in TCRdb, only in-frame clones are kept and a portion is missing. The sample carries about 25,000 clones, approximately 93% recorded once. The length of the CDR3 is 17 residues. Trimming took 3 bases from V and 3 from J; bases not matched to a gene: 5. Per germline, CDR1 SGDLS and CDR2 YYNGEE. These data come from a study of chemoradiotherapy in HPV16-positive cancers. The sequence was obtained from a human donor with HPV-associated anogenital cancer. Sampling was performed from a patient who underwent chemoradiotherapy. This chain uses TRBV9 with TRBJ2-1; 14 bases map to TRBD2. CDR3 region: CASSGGTSGGRYNEQFF. The DNA for the CDR3 is TGTGCCAGCAGCGGAGGGACTAGCGGGGGCCGCTACAATGAGCAGTTCTTC. The whole variable domain, remainder taken from reference TRBV9 and TRBJ2-1, is DSGVTQTPKHLITATGQRVTLRCSPRSGDLSVYWYQQSLDQGLQFLIQYYNGEERAKGNILERFSAQQFPDLHSELNLSSLELGDSALYFCASSGGTSGGRYNEQFFGPGTRLTVL.